The next 16 T cell receptor beta chains were all read from a single sample in a study of cytomegalovirus exposure and HLA in healthy donors. The PCR employed 60 Vbeta primers together with 13 Jbeta primers. Only in-frame clones appear in the TCRdb table, and some are missing; sequencing was by immunoSEQ multiplex PCR. This table has 150,000 to 200,000 clones, around 88% appearing once. Sequencing was carried out using PBMCs. These receptor sequences come from a man aged 40-49 years in good health and CMV-seropositive.

The V and J genes are TRBV19 and TRBJ1-1, with 7 bases aligning to TRBD1. Looked up from germline, CDR1 is LNHDA and CDR2 is SQIVND (reference sequence). This CDR3 spans 15 amino acids. The ends lost 4 bases at V and 1 base at J; junction bases unmatched: 6. CDR3 in DNA: TGTGCCAGTAGTAGACAGGGAAGAAGGAACACTGAAGCTTTCTTT. Translation gives CASSRQGRRNTEAFF.

The rearrangement uses TRBV4-3 and TRBJ2-5; 12 bases fit TRBD2. V lost 1 base to trimming and J lost 5 bases; unmatched junction nucleotides: 5. The CDR3 has 16 amino acids. Germline CDR1 and CDR2: LGHNA and YSLEER. DNA for the CDR3: TGCGCCAGCAGCCAAGGGACTAGCGGGAATGGGGAGACCCAGTACTTC. It codes for CASSQGTSGNGETQYF.

The chain recombines TRBV28 with TRBJ2-1, with 10 bases identical to TRBD2. V gave up 3 bases and J gave up 6 bases; unmatched junction bases: 5. In germline, CDR1 is MDHEN, CDR2 SYDVKM. The CDR3 loop spans 15 amino acids. CDR3 loop: CASSLRSGRINEQFF. The CDR3 DNA reads TGTGCCAGCAGTTTGCGTAGCGGGAGGATCAATGAGCAGTTCTTC.

The chain carries TRBV19 and TRBJ2-7, with TRBD1 identical over 7 bases. The CDR3 covers 14 residues. The germline gives CDR1 LNHDA, CDR2 SQIVND (reference sequence). Trimming removed 5 bases from V and 2 bases from J; junction bases left unmatched: 6. In DNA form, the CDR3 reads TGTGCCAGTAGTGGGACAGTGAAAACCTACGAGCAGTACTTC. It specifies CASSGTVKTYEQYF.

The V call is TRBV11-2, the J call TRBJ2-5; 8 bases are a match to TRBD2. The germline gives CDR1 SGHAT, CDR2 FQNNGV. The CDR3 sequence is 13 residues long. Trimming took 8 bases from V and 5 from J; bases not matched to a gene: 7. The CDR3 nucleotides are TGTGCCAGCGGTAGGACTAGCAGCGAGACCCAGTACTTC. It codes for CASGRTSSETQYF.

The table lists this clone with a count of one. V is TRBV11-3 and J is TRBJ2-1; D uncertain. Trimming took off 0 bases at V and 0 bases at J, with 9 bases between the two ends. CDR3 length: 16 amino acids. Germline V gene data show CDR1 as SGHNT and CDR2 as YENEEA. CDR3 nucleotides: TGTGCCAGCAGCTTAGAGGGCCTGAACTCCTACAATGAGCAGTTCTTC. It encodes CASSLEGLNSYNEQFF.

This chain links TRBV21-1 with TRBJ2-3; the D call TRBD1 from the table was never checked on the DNA. TRBV21-1 is tagged as a pseudogene. The CDR3 length is 16 residues. CDR3 DNA sequence: TGTGCCAGCAGTCCCAGGACAGGTGTTGGCGGGGATACGCAGTATTTT. Its protein is CASSPRTGVGGDTQYF.

This chain joins TRBV28 and TRBJ1-1; D gene ambiguous. Trimming pared 6 bases from V and 1 base from J, leaving 12 bases between. The CDR3 sequence is 14 residues long. Germline-derived CDR1 and CDR2 are MDHEN and SYDVKM. This chain's CDR3 is CASSQAGENTEAFF. The CDR3 nucleotides read TGTGCCAGCAGCCAGGCCGGGGAGAACACTGAAGCTTTCTTT.

The chain combines TRBV5-1 with TRBJ2-2; D may be TRBD2 (6 bases). Germline V lookup: CDR1 SGHRS, CDR2 YFSETQ. This CDR3 spans 14 amino acids. V shed 4 bases and J shed 7 bases, with 14 bases lying between them. This CDR3 reads CASSLLGGHGELFF. CDR3 nucleotide sequence: TGCGCCAGCAGCCTTCTCGGGGGTCACGGGGAGCTGTTTTTT.

J is TRBJ2-7 and V is TRBV9; D is uncertain. In germline, CDR1 is SGDLS, CDR2 YYNGEE. The CDR3 has 15 amino acids. V lost 3 bases, J lost 3 bases, and 16 bases lay in between. Written as DNA, the CDR3 is TGTGCCAGCAGCGCCGGTGTGGGCCTATTCTACGAGCAGTACTTC. As protein: CASSAGVGLFYEQYF.

This chain connects TRBV27 to TRBJ1-5, with a possible D match to TRBD1 (5 bases). The V end was cut by 2 bases, the J end by 4 bases, with 12 bases between. In germline, CDR1 is MNHEY, CDR2 SMNVEV (reference sequence). CDR3 length equals 15 residues. CDR3 DNA sequence: TGTGCCAGCAGTTTAATTTGGACACCGAATCAGCCCCAGCATTTT. It encodes CASSLIWTPNQPQHF.

This chain uses TRBV27 with TRBJ1-2; 11 bases match TRBD1. V dropped 6 bases and J dropped 7; count of bases not matched to a gene: 7. Germline values: CDR1 MNHEY, CDR2 SMNVEV (reference sequence). The CDR3 consists of 14 residues. The CDR3: CASRVFGTGGGYTF. Here the CDR3 DNA reads TGTGCCAGCAGGGTCTTTGGGACAGGGGGTGGCTACACCTTC.

CDR3 nucleotide sequence: TGTGCCAGCAGCCCGGGGGGCGGACAAGACTATGGCTACACCTTC. Its translation is CASSPGGGQDYGYTF. J is TRBJ1-2 and V is TRBV9, with D maybe TRBD1 (6 bases). This CDR3 is 15 amino acids long. The germline V and J ends were trimmed by 4 bases and 3 bases, with 16 bases remaining between them. Germline loops: CDR1 SGDLS, CDR2 YYNGEE.

This rearrangement joins TRBV6-5 to TRBJ2-7; D may be TRBD2 (5 bases). V was pared by 6 bases and J by 7 bases, with 19 bases between. From germline, CDR1 is MNHEY and CDR2 SVGAGI. The CDR3 is made up of 14 amino acids. The chain's CDR3 is CASSRDGPSGEQYF. As DNA, the CDR3 is TGTGCCAGCAGCAGAGACGGGCCCTCGGGGGAGCAGTACTTC.

The chain has TRBV5-4 and TRBJ1-2; 10 positions agree with TRBD1. The CDR3 length is 13 residues. Germline V gives CDR1 SGHNT, CDR2 YYREEE (reference sequence). With V trimmed by 5 bases and J by 6 bases, 4 bases remained unmatched. CDR3 residues: CASRPGQGDGYTF. The CDR3 DNA is TGTGCCAGCAGACCAGGACAGGGGGATGGCTACACCTTC.

V usage is TRBV5-1 and J usage is TRBJ2-3; TRBD2 matches at 13 bases. V shed 3 bases and J 2 bases; nucleotides not matched to a gene: 3. This CDR3 has 16 amino acids. In germline, CDR1 is SGHRS, CDR2 YFSETQ. CDR3 coding DNA: TGCGCCAGCAGCTCGGGACTAGCGGGATCCACAGATACGCAGTATTTT. Protein sequence: CASSSGLAGSTDTQYF. The variable domain in full, completed from reference TRBV5-1 and TRBJ2-3, reads KAGVTQTPRYLIKTRGQQVTLSCSPISGHRSVSWYQQTPGQGLQFLFEYFSETQRNKGNFPGRFSGRQFSNSRSEMNVSTLELGDSALYLCASSSGLAGSTDTQYFGPGTRLTVL.